This TCR beta chain was recorded in a study of CD8 T cells in Susac syndrome. Roughly 0.45 to 1 ug RNA was reverse transcribed with random hexamers. TCRdb processed the immunoSEQ multiplex PCR reads anew with MiXCR; each CDR3 protein has one entry. The table includes around 150,000 distinct CDR3 sequences, around 94% detected once. This CDR3 spans 13 amino acids. Trimming removed 3 bases at V and 4 bases at J, with 13 bases between. Germline lookup yields CDR1 DFQATT and CDR2 SNEGSKA (reference sequence). This TCR came from a human donor in good health. The sample was CD4+ T cells from PBMCs. The rearrangement joins TRBV20-1 to TRBJ2-7; D call uncertain. This CDR3 reads CSARAEYIYEQYF. The CDR3 bases are TGCAGTGCTAGGGCGGAGTACATTTACGAGCAGTACTTC.